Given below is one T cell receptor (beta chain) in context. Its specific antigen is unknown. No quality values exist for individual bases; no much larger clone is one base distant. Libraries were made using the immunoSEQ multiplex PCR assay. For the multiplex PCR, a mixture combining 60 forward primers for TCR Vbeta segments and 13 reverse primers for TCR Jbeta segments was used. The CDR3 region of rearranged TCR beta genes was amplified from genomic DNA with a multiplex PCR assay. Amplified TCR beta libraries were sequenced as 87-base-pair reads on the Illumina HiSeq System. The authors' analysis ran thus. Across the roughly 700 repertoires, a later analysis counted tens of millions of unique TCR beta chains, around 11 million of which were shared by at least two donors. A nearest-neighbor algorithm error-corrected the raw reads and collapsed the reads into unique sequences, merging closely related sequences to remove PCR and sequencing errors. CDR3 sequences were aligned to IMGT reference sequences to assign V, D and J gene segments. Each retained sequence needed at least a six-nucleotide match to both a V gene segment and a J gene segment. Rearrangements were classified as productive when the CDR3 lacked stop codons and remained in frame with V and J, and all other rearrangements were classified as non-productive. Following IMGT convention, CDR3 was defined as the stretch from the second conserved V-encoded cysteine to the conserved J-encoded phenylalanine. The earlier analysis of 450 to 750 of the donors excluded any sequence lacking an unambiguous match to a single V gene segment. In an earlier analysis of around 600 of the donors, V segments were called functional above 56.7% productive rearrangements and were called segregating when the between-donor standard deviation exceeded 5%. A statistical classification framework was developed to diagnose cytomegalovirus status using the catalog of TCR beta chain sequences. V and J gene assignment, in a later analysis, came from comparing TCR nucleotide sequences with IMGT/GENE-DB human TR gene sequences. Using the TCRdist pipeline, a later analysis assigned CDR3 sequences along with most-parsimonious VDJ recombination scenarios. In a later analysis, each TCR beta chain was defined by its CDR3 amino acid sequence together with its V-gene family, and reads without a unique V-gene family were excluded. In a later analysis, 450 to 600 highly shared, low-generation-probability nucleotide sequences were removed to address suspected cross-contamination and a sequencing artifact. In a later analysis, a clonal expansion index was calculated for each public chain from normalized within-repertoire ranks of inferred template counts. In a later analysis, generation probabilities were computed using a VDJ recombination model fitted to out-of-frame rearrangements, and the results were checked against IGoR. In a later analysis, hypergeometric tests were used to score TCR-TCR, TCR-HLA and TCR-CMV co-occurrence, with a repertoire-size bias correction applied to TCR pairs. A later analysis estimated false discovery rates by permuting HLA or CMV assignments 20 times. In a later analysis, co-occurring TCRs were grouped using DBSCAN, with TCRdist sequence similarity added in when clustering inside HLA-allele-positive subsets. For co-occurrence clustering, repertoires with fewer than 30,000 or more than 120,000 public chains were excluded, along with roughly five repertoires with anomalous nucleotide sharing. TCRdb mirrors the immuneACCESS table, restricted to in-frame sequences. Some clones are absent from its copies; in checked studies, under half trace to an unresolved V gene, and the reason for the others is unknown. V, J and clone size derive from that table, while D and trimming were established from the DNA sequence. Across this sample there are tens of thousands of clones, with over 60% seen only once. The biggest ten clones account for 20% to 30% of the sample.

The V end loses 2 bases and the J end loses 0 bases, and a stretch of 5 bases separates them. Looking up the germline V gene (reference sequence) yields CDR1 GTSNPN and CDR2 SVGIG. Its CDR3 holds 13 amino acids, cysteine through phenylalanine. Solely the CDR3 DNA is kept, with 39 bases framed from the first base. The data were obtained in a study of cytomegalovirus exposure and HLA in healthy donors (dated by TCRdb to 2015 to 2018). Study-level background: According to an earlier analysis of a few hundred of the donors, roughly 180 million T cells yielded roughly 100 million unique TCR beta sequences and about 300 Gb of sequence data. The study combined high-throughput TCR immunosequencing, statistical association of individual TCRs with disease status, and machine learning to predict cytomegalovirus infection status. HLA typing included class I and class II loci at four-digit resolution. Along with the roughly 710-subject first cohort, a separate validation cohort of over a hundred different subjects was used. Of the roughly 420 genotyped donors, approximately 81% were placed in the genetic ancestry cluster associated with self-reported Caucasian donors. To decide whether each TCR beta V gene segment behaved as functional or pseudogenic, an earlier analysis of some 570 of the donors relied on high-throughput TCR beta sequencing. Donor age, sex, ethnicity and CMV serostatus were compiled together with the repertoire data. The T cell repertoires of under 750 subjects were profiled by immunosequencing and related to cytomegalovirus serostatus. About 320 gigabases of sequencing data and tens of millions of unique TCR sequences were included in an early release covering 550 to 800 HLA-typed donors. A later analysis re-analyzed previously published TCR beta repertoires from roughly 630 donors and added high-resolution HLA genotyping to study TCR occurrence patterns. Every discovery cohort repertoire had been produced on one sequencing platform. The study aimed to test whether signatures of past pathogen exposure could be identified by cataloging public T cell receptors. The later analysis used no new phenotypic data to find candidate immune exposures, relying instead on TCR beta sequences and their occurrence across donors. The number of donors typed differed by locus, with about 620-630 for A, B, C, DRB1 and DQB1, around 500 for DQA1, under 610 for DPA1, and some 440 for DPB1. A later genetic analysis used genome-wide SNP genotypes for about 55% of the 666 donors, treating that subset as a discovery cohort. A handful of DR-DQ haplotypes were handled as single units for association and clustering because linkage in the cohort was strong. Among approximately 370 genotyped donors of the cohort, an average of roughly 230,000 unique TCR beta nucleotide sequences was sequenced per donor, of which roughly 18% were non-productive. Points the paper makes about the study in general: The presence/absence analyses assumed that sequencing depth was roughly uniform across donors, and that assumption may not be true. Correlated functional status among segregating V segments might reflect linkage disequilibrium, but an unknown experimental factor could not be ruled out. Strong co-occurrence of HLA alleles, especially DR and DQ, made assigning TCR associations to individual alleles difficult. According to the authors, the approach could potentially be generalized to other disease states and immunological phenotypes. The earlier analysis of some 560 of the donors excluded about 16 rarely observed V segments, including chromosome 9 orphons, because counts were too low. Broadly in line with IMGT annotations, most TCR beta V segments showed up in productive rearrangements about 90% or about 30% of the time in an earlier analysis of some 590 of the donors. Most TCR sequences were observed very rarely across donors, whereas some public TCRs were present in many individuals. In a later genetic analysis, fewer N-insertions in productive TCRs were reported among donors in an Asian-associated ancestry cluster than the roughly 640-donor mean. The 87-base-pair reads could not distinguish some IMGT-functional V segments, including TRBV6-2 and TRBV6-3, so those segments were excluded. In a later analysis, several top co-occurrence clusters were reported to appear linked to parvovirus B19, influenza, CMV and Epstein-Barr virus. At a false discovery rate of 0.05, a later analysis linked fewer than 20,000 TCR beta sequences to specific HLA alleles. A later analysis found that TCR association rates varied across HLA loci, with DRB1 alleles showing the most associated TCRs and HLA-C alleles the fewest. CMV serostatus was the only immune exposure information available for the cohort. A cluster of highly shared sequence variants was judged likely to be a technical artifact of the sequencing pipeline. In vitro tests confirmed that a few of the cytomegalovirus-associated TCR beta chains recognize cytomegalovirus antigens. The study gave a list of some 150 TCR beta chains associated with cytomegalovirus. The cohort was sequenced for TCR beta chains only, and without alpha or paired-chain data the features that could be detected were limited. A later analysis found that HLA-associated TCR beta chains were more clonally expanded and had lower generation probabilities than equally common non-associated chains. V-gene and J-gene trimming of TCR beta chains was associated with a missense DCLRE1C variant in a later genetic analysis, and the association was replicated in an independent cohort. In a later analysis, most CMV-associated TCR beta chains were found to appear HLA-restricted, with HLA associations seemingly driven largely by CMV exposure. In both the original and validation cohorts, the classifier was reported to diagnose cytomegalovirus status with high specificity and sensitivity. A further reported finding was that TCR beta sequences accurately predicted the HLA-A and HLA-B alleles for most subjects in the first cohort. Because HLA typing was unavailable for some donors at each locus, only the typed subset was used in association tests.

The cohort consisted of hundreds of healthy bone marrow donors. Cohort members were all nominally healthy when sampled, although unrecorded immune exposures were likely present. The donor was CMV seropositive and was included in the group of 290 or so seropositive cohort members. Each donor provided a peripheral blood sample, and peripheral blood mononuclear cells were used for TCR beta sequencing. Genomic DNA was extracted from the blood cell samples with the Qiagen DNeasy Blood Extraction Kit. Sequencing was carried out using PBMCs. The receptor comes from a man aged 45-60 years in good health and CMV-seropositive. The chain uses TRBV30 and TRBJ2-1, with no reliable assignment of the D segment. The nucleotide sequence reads TGTGCCTGGAGTTCCCGCTCCTACAATGAGCAGTTCTTC. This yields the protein CAWSSRSYNEQFF.